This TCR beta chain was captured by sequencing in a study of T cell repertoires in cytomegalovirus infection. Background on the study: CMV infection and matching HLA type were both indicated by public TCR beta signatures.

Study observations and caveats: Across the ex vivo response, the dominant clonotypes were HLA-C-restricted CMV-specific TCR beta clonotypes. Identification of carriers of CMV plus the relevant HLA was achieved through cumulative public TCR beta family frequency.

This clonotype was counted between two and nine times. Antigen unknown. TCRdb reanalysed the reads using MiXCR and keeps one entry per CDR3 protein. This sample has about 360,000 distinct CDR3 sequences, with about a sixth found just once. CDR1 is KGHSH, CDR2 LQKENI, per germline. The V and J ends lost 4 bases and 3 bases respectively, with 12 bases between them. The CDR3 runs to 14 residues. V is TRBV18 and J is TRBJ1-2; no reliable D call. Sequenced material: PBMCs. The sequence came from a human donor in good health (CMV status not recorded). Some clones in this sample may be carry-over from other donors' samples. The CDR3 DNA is TGTGCCAGCTCACGGCTCGACCGCGACTATGGCTACACCTTC. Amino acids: CASSRLDRDYGYTF.